The present TCR beta chain was sequenced within a study of cytomegalovirus exposure and HLA in healthy donors. Study-level background: Approximately 180 million T cells yielded more than 90 million unique TCR beta sequences, as an earlier analysis found.

Primers: 60 Vbeta forward and 13 Jbeta reverse. Assay used: immunoSEQ multiplex PCR; TCRdb lists only in-frame clones, some missing. The sample yields some 120,000 clones, around three quarters seen once. V shed 6 bases and J 0 bases; nucleotides not matched to a gene: 12. Germline lookup yields CDR1 LNHDA and CDR2 SQIVND (reference sequence). This CDR3 has 17 residues. The specimen was PBMCs. V is TRBV19 and J is TRBJ1-1, with 8 bases fitting TRBD1. The sequence came from a man aged 25 to 40 in good health and CMV-seronegative. CDR3 loop: CASRPGTGAFMNTEAFF. The CDR3, as DNA: TGTGCCAGTAGACCCGGGACAGGTGCCTTCATGAACACTGAAGCTTTCTTT.